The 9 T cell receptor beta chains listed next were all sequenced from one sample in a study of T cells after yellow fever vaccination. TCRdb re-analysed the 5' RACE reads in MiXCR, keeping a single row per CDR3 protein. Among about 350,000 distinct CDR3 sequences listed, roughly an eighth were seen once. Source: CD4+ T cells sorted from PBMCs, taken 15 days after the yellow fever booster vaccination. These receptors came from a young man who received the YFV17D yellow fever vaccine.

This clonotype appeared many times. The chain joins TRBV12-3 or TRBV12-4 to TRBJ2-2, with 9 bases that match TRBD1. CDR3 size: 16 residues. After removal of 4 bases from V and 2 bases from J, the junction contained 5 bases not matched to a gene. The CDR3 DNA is TGTGCCAGCAGTTCCACTACAGGGGGCAACACCGGGGAGCTGTTTTTT. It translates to CASSSTTGGNTGELFF.

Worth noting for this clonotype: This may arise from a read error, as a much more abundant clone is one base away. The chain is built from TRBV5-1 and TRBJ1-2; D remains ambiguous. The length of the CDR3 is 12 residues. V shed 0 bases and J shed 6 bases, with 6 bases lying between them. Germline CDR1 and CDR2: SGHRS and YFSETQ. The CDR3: CASSLAGDGYTF. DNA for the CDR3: TGCGCCAGCAGCTTGGCCGGGGATGGCTACACCTTC.

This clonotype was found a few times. The CDR3 coding sequence is TGTGCCAGCAGCCAAGTATCGGAGGGCAGGTTCGAGCAGTACGTC. Protein product: CASSQVSEGRFEQYV. V usage is TRBV3-1 and J usage is TRBJ2-7; a possible D gene is TRBD2 (6 bases). The CDR3 runs 15 residues. Looked up from germline, CDR1 is LGHDT and CDR2 is YNNKEL (reference sequence). The germline V and J ends were trimmed by 1 base and 6 bases, with 16 bases remaining between them.

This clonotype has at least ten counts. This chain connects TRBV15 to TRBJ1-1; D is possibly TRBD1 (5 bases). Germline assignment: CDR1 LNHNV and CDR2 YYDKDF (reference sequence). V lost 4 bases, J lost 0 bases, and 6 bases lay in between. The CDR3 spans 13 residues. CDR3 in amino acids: CATSTGLNTEAFF. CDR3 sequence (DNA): TGTGCCACCAGCACAGGGCTGAACACTGAAGCTTTCTTT.

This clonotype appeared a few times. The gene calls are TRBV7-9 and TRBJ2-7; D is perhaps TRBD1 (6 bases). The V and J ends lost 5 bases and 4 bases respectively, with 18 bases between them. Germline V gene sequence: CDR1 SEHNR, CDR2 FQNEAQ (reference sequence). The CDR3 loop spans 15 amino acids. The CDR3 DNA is TGTGCCAGCAGCGTCCGGGACACCTGCCAATACGAGCAGTACGTC. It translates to CASSVRDTCQYEQYV.

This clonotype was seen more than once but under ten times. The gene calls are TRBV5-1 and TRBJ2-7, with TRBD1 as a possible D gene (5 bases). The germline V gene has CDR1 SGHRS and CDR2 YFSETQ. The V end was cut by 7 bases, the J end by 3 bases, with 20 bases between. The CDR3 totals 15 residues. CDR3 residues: CASRIVGQGYYEQYF. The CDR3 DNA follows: TGCGCCAGCCGAATCGTGGGGCAGGGTTACTACGAGCAGTACTTC.

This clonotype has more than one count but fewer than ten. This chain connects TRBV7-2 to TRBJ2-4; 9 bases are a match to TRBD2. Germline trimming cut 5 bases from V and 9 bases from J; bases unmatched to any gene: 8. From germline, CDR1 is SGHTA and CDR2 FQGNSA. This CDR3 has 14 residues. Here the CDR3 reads CASSKSGRGGIQYF. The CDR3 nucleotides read TGTGCCAGCAGCAAGTCCGGGCGGGGGGGCATTCAGTACTTC.

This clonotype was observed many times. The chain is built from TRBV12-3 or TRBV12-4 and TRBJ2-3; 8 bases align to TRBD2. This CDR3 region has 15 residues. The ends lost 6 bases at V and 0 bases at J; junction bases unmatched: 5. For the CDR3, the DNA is TGTGCCAGCAGGTTCAGCGGGGGTAGCACAGATACGCAGTATTTT. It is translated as CASRFSGGSTDTQYF.

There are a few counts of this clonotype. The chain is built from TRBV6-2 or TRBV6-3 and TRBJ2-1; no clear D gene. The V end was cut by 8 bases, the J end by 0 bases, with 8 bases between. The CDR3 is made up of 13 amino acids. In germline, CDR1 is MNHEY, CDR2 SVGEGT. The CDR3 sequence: CASGVNSYNEQFF. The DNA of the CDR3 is TGTGCCAGCGGGGTAAACTCCTACAATGAGCAGTTCTTC.